Listed below are T cell receptor beta chains from one sample, sequenced in a study of identical twins. Each CDR3 protein gets one entry after TCRdb re-called the 5' RACE reads with MiXCR. This sample has 550,000 to 700,000 distinct CDR3 sequences; less than 25% occur once, and the top ten carry about 4.3%. The same specimen was also included in a second study, on T cells expressing NK-cell markers.

Sample: PBMCs. The receptor set was obtained from a woman under 30 in good health. Both conserved end residues are part of each CDR3. A D gene is named only where the DNA matches it firmly. Only some rows state a clone size, as once, few, many or a class for expanded clones.

TRBV12-3/TRBV12-4,many,TRBJ1-2,.,TGTGCCAGCAGTTTAAAGGGTTTAGGCTACACCTTC,CASSLKGLGYTF
TRBV12-3/TRBV12-4,many,TRBJ1-1,.,TGTGCCAGCCAGCGACGAGGCGGCGAAGCTTTCTTT,CASQRRGGEAFF
TRBV6-6,few,TRBJ1-2,.,TGTGCCAGCAGTCGTAGAGGAAATGGCTACACCTTC,CASSRRGNGYTF
TRBV27,.,TRBJ2-1,TRBD2,TGTGCCAGCACCAGACTAGCGAAACTCTCCTACAATGAGCAGTTCTTC,CASTRLAKLSYNEQFF
TRBV20-1,few,TRBJ1-2,.,TGCAGTGCTATAGGGCCCGGCCTGGGTAACTATGGCTACACCTTC,CSAIGPGLGNYGYTF
TRBV20-1,.,TRBJ2-7,TRBD1,TGCAGTGCTAAGGGGGACAGCTCCTACGAGCAGTACTTC,CSAKGDSSYEQYF
TRBV20-1,.,TRBJ2-1,TRBD2,TGCAGTCCCAGGGCTAGCGGGAGGACCTCCTACAATGAGCAGTTCTTC,CSPRASGRTSYNEQFF
TRBV6-1,few,TRBJ2-5,TRBD1,TGTGCCAGCAAAGGGACAGGGCAAGAGACCCAGTACTTC,CASKGTGQETQYF
TRBV7-2,few,TRBJ2-5,.,TGTGCCAGCAGCTCTACTAGTTATGAGACCCAGTACTTC,CASSSTSYETQYF
TRBV29-1,few,TRBJ2-2,.,TGCAGCGCTGGGGGGCAGGCCGGGGAGCTGTTTTTT,CSAGGQAGELFF
TRBV20-1,.,TRBJ2-1,.,TGCAGTGCTAGAGATTTGGCGCCGAGCTCCTACAATGAGCAGTTCTTC,CSARDLAPSSYNEQFF
TRBV5-1,few,TRBJ2-2,.,TGCGCCAGCAGCCGGGGAGGTCAGACCGGGGAGCTGTTTTTT,CASSRGGQTGELFF
TRBV9,.,TRBJ2-7,TRBD2,TGTGCCAGCAGCGCAGCTGACGGGAGGGCCAAGCACTTC,CASSAADGRAKHF
TRBV5-6,.,TRBJ1-1,.,TGTGCCAGCAGCTTAAGCTGGAAGAGGACTGAAGCTTTCTTT,CASSLSWKRTEAFF
TRBV20-1,few,TRBJ2-5,.,TGCAGTGCTAGGGGTCAGGGCGGTGTTGAGACCCAGTACTTC,CSARGQGGVETQYF
TRBV12-3/TRBV12-4,few,TRBJ2-3,.,TGTGCCAGCAGTTTTACCGTCACAGATACGCAGTATTTT,CASSFTVTDTQYF
TRBV20-1,few,TRBJ2-3,TRBD2,TGCAGTGCTAGACCCCTAGCGGGTGGTGAGACAGATACGCAGTATTTT,CSARPLAGGETDTQYF
TRBV20-1,.,TRBJ2-1,.,TGCAGCGGAATTTCCGGGCCAAACGGGGATGAGCAGTTCTTC,CSGISGPNGDEQFF
TRBV10-3,few,TRBJ2-3,TRBD2,TGTGCCATCAGACGAGCGGGAGGAGCGGGTAGTCGGAGCGCAGATACGCAGTATTTT,CAIRRAGGAGSRSADTQYF
TRBV7-7,.,TRBJ2-7,TRBD2,TGTGCTAGCAGCTTAGGTCCAGCGGGGGGCCCCTACGAGCAGTACTTC,CASSLGPAGGPYEQYF
TRBV7-2,.,TRBJ2-1,.,TGTGCCAGCACCCCCGGTGGGAGGAACTCCTACAATGAGCAGTTCTTC,CASTPGGRNSYNEQFF
TRBV20-1,few,TRBJ1-5,.,TGCAGTGCTAGAGAACAGGTCAATCAGCCCCAGCATTTT,CSAREQVNQPQHF
TRBV6-5,few,TRBJ1-6,.,TGTGCCAGCAGTTATAGCTTTAGCAGGTCCGGGAATTCACCCCTCCACTTT,CASSYSFSRSGNSPLHF
TRBV15,few,TRBJ2-7,TRBD1,TGTGCCACCAGCAGAGAACTGACAGGGCCCTCCTCCTACGAGCAGTACTTC,CATSRELTGPSSYEQYF
TRBV5-1,.,TRBJ2-4,TRBD1,TGCGCCAGCAGCTGGACAGGGGGTGCCAAAAACATTCAGTACTTC,CASSWTGGAKNIQYF
TRBV5-1,.,TRBJ1-5,.,TGCGCCAGCAGCCCCGGAGAACTGGTTGATCAGCCCCAGCATTTT,CASSPGELVDQPQHF
TRBV20-1,many,TRBJ2-7,.,TGCAGTGCTAGACAGTCAGTCTACGAGCAGTACTTC,CSARQSVYEQYF
TRBV6-5,.,TRBJ2-6,.,TGTGCCAGCAGTTACCGTCCCAGCCCTGGGGCCAACGTCCTGACTTTC,CASSYRPSPGANVLTF
TRBV12-3/TRBV12-4,few,TRBJ1-5,.,TGTGCCAGCAGCATCACACGGGGGGACCATCAGCCCCAGCATTTT,CASSITRGDHQPQHF
TRBV5-1,few,TRBJ2-5,.,TGCGCCAGCAGCTTGCAGGTGGTTGGCGAGACCCAGTACTTC,CASSLQVVGETQYF
TRBV11-2,.,TRBJ1-1,.,TGTGCCAGCAGCTTAGTCAAGGGGCGGCCTGAAGCTTTCTTT,CASSLVKGRPEAFF
TRBV10-3,.,TRBJ1-6,.,TGTGCCATCAGCAAGGGGGATTCACCCCTCCACTTT,CAISKGDSPLHF
TRBV20-1,.,TRBJ2-3,TRBD2,TGCAGTGCTAGAGATTCCAGCGGGAGTCAAAATACGCAGTATTTT,CSARDSSGSQNTQYF
TRBV7-3,.,TRBJ2-7,TRBD1,TGTGCCAGCAGGTTCCGGGGGACAGGGAACTACGAGCAGTACTTC,CASRFRGTGNYEQYF
TRBV5-1,.,TRBJ1-2,.,TGCGCCAGCAGCCAAGGGGAGGGCTACACCTTC,CASSQGEGYTF
TRBV7-2,.,TRBJ2-1,TRBD2,TGTGCCAGCAGCATGAGCGGGGGCTTTTACAATGAGCAGTTCTTC,CASSMSGGFYNEQFF
TRBV20-1,.,TRBJ1-2,.,TGCAGCCGACGACAGGCAAGTCTCTCTGGCTACACCTTC,CSRRQASLSGYTF
TRBV15,.,TRBJ2-2,.,TGTGCCACCAGCAGAGTGGCCGGGACATCGAACACCGGGGAGCTGTTTTTT,CATSRVAGTSNTGELFF
TRBV7-8,few,TRBJ2-1,.,TGTGCCAGCAGCTTAGGGACTTGGGGGTACAATGAGCAGTTCTTC,CASSLGTWGYNEQFF
TRBV11-1,once,TRBJ2-6,.,TGTGCCAGCAGCTTAGGAAGGCAGCCTTACCTCTCTGGGGCCAACGTCCTGACTTTC,CASSLGRQPYLSGANVLTF
TRBV12-3/TRBV12-4,few,TRBJ2-7,.,TGTGCCAGCAGTAGCAATCCCTCCTACGAGCAGTACTTC,CASSSNPSYEQYF
TRBV9,.,TRBJ2-5,.,TGTGCCAGCAGCGTAGGTGGGGGAATCCAAGAGACCCAGTACTTC,CASSVGGGIQETQYF
TRBV6-5,.,TRBJ2-7,.,TGTGCCAGCAGTTACTTTCTCGGGACATTTAACTACGAGCAGTACTTC,CASSYFLGTFNYEQYF
TRBV7-9,few,TRBJ2-1,.,TGTGCCAGCAGCCCCTACGGAGGGAGGAATGAGCAGTTCTTC,CASSPYGGRNEQFF
TRBV6-1,.,TRBJ2-5,.,TGTGCCAGCAGCTTCGTCGGGGGCGTATGGTGGCAAGAGACCCAGTACTTC,CASSFVGGVWWQETQYF
TRBV20-1,.,TRBJ2-1,TRBD1,TGCAGTGCTAGACCCGGGACAGGCGGGAACAATGAGCAGTTCTTC,CSARPGTGGNNEQFF
TRBV9,.,TRBJ1-2,.,TGTGCCAGCGGGAACAGGGATCCTAACTATGGCTACACCTTC,CASGNRDPNYGYTF
TRBV20-1,.,TRBJ2-7,.,TGCAGTGCAGCTAGATTTTCCTACGAGCAGTACTTC,CSAARFSYEQYF
TRBV9,few,TRBJ2-2,.,TGTGCCAGCAGCCGGGCGGGGAGCGCCGGGGAGCTGTTTTTT,CASSRAGSAGELFF
TRBV6-5,few,TRBJ1-1,.,TGTGCCAGCAGTTACTCGCGAGGGTTTGGAGCTTTCTTT,CASSYSRGFGAFF
TRBV20-1,.,TRBJ2-1,.,TGCAGTGTTAAGGGGACGACTGGGTGGTACAATGAGCAGTTCTTC,CSVKGTTGWYNEQFF
TRBV9,.,TRBJ2-3,.,TGTGCCAGCAGCCCCGGGCGGACTAGCACAGATACGCAGTATTTT,CASSPGRTSTDTQYF
TRBV6-5,.,TRBJ2-1,TRBD2,TGTGCCAGCAGTTTTATGCGAGCGGGGGGCCACAATGAGCAGTTCTTC,CASSFMRAGGHNEQFF
TRBV6-5,many,TRBJ2-3,TRBD2,TGTGCCAGCAGTTACTTATCTAGCGGTTCCACAGATACGCAGTATTTT,CASSYLSSGSTDTQYF
TRBV14,.,TRBJ2-1,TRBD2,TGTGCCAGCAGCCAAGTCCCTAGCGGACCTTCCTACAATGAGCAGTTCTTC,CASSQVPSGPSYNEQFF